Below are 18 T cell receptor beta chains sequenced from a single sample in a study of T cell responses to AZD1222 COVID-19 vaccine. Repertoires were generated with immunoSEQ multiplex PCR, while TCRdb's copy carries only in-frame clones and drops some. The table includes about 120,000 clones, approximately 90% detected once. The sample in question was peripheral blood, obtained on day 0 of AZD1222 vaccination. All receptors come from an adult in good health.

The rearrangement joins TRBV2 to TRBJ1-2, with a weak D call TRBD1 (5 bases). The germline V gene encodes CDR1 SNHLY and CDR2 FYNNEI. With 7 bases removed from V and 2 bases from J, the gap between germline ends came to 14 bases. This CDR3 is 14 amino acids long. CDR3 in DNA: TGTGCCAGCATGCGAACAGGACTAAACTATGGCTACACCTTC. It is translated as CASMRTGLNYGYTF.

The chain combines TRBV6-1 with TRBJ1-5; D is ambiguous. This CDR3 is built from 14 residues. Deletions cut 0 bases from V and 0 bases from J, with 3 bases between. Germline CDR1 reads MNHNS; CDR2 reads SASEGT. CDR3 protein: CASSEAISNQPQHF. DNA for the CDR3: TGTGCCAGCAGTGAAGCGATTAGCAATCAGCCCCAGCATTTT.

The chain uses TRBV7-9 and TRBJ2-7, with D perhaps matching TRBD1 (6 bases). The CDR3 is made up of 15 amino acids. Germline V gene data show CDR1 as SEHNR and CDR2 as FQNEAQ (reference sequence). Between the trimmed V and J ends, which lost 0 bases and 2 bases, there was a span of 11 bases. CDR3 coding DNA: TGTGCCAGCAGCTTAGCGGGAGACAGGACCTACGAGCAGTACTTC. Protein: CASSLAGDRTYEQYF.

V is TRBV30 and J is TRBJ1-2; 9 nucleotides align to TRBD1. There are 13 residues in the CDR3. Per germline, CDR1 GTSNPN and CDR2 SVGIG (reference sequence). Unmatched junction bases numbered 3, after V lost 2 bases and J lost 5 bases. In nucleotides, the CDR3 is TGTGCCTGGAGTTTTGGACAGGGGTATGGCTACACCTTC. The encoded protein is CAWSFGQGYGYTF.

V is TRBV30 and J is TRBJ1-4, with TRBD1 as a possible D gene (6 bases). This CDR3 has 12 residues. V lost 4 bases to trimming and J lost 11 bases, with 14 bases between them. Germline values: CDR1 GTSNPN, CDR2 SVGIG (reference sequence). This chain's CDR3 is CAWTQGHRKLFF. The CDR3 DNA is TGTGCCTGGACCCAGGGACACCGTAAACTGTTTTTT.

The chain recombines TRBV27 with TRBJ1-3, with TRBD1 matching 9 bases. CDR1 is MNHEY and CDR2 is SMNVEV in the germline V gene (reference sequence). Trimming removed 0 bases from V and 2 bases from J; junction bases left unmatched: 2. The CDR3 runs to 16 residues. The CDR3, as DNA: TGTGCCAGCAGTTTATCAGGGACAGGGCCTGGAAACACCATATATTTT. Its protein is CASSLSGTGPGNTIYF.

V gene TRBV9 combines with J gene TRBJ2-7; 9 bases are a match to TRBD1. The CDR3 totals 14 residues. Trimming cost V 7 bases and J 6 bases; bases outside gene matches: 11. Germline V gives CDR1 SGDLS, CDR2 YYNGEE. CDR3 sequence: CASPLSRTGAEQYF. DNA for the CDR3: TGTGCCAGCCCACTCTCCCGGACAGGGGCCGAGCAGTACTTC.

This sequence joins TRBV6-6 and TRBJ1-2; 12 positions agree with TRBD1. Germline CDR1 is MNHNY and CDR2 is SVGAGI (reference sequence). With 8 bases clipped from V and 6 bases from J, the junction kept 10 bases outside the gene matches. The CDR3 is made up of 15 amino acids. The CDR3 DNA reads TGTGCCAGCTTATCCCGGGACAGGGGGCTAGATGGCTACACCTTC. It translates to CASLSRDRGLDGYTF.

In its sample, this clone was seen a few times. The V call is TRBV9, the J call TRBJ1-4, with D uncertain. There are 15 residues in the CDR3. V shed 4 bases and J shed 4 bases, with 14 bases lying between them. Germline V gene sequence: CDR1 SGDLS, CDR2 YYNGEE. The CDR3 protein is CASSPRGAVNEKLFF. As DNA, the CDR3 is TGTGCCAGCAGCCCGAGAGGTGCAGTTAATGAAAAACTGTTTTTT.

The chain has TRBV6-5 and TRBJ2-3; D uncertain. CDR3 size: 13 residues. V was shortened by 1 base and J by 0 bases, with 2 bases between the two germline ends. In germline, CDR1 is MNHEY, CDR2 SVGAGI. CDR3 DNA: TGTGCCAGCAGTTACTATAGCACAGATACGCAGTATTTT. This sequence encodes CASSYYSTDTQYF.

This chain connects TRBV7-8 to TRBJ2-3; TRBD1 matches 7 bases. The trim removed 10 bases at V and 1 base at J, leaving 11 bases unmatched. The CDR3 is 15 amino acids. Germline values: CDR1 SGHVS, CDR2 FQNEAQ. The CDR3 bases are TGTGCCACTAAGGGGGCTCAAGACCGCACAGATACGCAGTATTTT. This gives the protein CATKGAQDRTDTQYF.

V usage is TRBV28 and J usage is TRBJ1-1; D is unresolved. Trimming shortened V by 3 bases and J by 1 base, and 9 bases separated the two germline ends. Germline V gene sequence: CDR1 MDHEN, CDR2 SYDVKM. The CDR3 contains 14 residues. CDR3 sequence reads: CASSFNTKNTEAFF. For the CDR3, the DNA is TGTGCCAGCAGTTTTAACACTAAGAACACTGAAGCTTTCTTT.

This clone has only one observation. The chain combines TRBV19 with TRBJ1-1, with 10 positions matching TRBD1. Germline CDR1 reads LNHDA; CDR2 reads SQIVND (reference sequence). The CDR3 is 16 amino acids. Losses at the gene ends were 5 bases for V and 4 bases for J; bases not matched to a gene: 10. DNA of the CDR3: TGTGCCAGTAGTGACCGACAGGGGGCAAGGGGCACTGAAGCTTTCTTT. Translating it yields CASSDRQGARGTEAFF.

The chain is built from TRBV5-4 and TRBJ1-5; 7 bases are shared with TRBD1. With V trimmed by 4 bases and J by 2 bases, 3 bases remained unmatched. The CDR3 extends over 14 amino acids. Germline CDR1 and CDR2: SGHNT and YYREEE (reference sequence). The CDR3 DNA reads TGTGCCAGCAGCAACGACAGGGGCAATCAGCCCCAGCATTTT. It codes for CASSNDRGNQPQHF.

The chain combines TRBV5-8 with TRBJ2-3; 8 bases align to TRBD1. The CDR3 runs to 17 residues. V was pared by 4 bases and J by 2 bases, with 12 bases of the junction left unmatched. The germline gives CDR1 SGHTS, CDR2 YDEGEE. CDR3 bases: TGTGCCAGCAGCCCTAACAGGGGGATGACCTTCACAGATACGCAGTATTTT. It encodes CASSPNRGMTFTDTQYF.

V gene TRBV14 combines with J gene TRBJ1-1; D not certain. Germline V gene sequence: CDR1 SGHDN, CDR2 FVKESK. V shed 4 bases and J shed 4 bases, with 13 bases lying between them. This CDR3 comprises 14 residues. The CDR3: CASSLNGGSTEAFF. Here the CDR3 DNA reads TGTGCCAGCAGCCTGAATGGAGGCAGCACTGAAGCTTTCTTT.

This clone was recorded once. The rearrangement links TRBV6-5 to TRBJ2-1, with a weak D call TRBD1 (6 bases). V lost 6 bases and J lost 6, with 12 bases in between. The CDR3 is 13 residues long. Germline lookup yields CDR1 MNHEY and CDR2 SVGAGI. The CDR3 bases are TGTGCCAGCAGGACCGCACAGGGCAATGAGCAGTTCTTC. Amino acids: CASRTAQGNEQFF.

The chain employs TRBV30 and TRBJ1-2; TRBD1 aligns across 11 bases. J was trimmed by 8 bases and V by 2 bases; bases with no gene match: 10. Germline V gene lookup returns CDR1 GTSNPN and CDR2 SVGIG (reference sequence). CDR3 size: 15 residues. The CDR3 loop is CAWSTYVGQGDGYTF. In nucleotides, the CDR3 is TGTGCCTGGAGTACATACGTGGGACAGGGGGACGGCTACACCTTC.